This T cell receptor beta chain was identified during a study of T cell changes during pregnancy in multiple sclerosis. V was trimmed by 0 bases and J by 10 bases, leaving 10 bases between them. Per germline, CDR1 ENHRY and CDR2 SYGVKD. The CDR3 has 13 amino acids. This table comes from immunoSEQ multiplex PCR, and its TCRdb copy is limited to in-frame clones, with some not included. The repertoire holds some 57,000 clones, with just under 90% as singletons. The receptor's source is a female donor in good health, enrolled as a control in a pregnancy study. This chain links TRBV10-3 with TRBJ2-1; TRBD2 might be the D (6 bases). Sequenced here: peripheral blood, sampled in the first trimester of pregnancy. This chain's CDR3 is CAISESGSGEQFF. The DNA for the CDR3 is TGTGCCATCAGTGAGTCGGGAAGCGGGGAGCAGTTCTTC.